This TCR beta chain emerged from a study of CD8+ T cells in alopecia areata. About the study: Those patients who were treated received oral tofacitinib, which was given at 5 to 10 mg twice daily for moderate-to-severe alopecia areata.

Regarding the study as a whole: Sequencing of scalp tissue also captures the resident alphabeta T cells of normal skin.

With regard to this clone: Its antigen is not identified.

Germline CDR1 reads ENHRY; CDR2 reads SYGVKD. With 5 bases removed from V and 6 bases from J, the gap between germline ends came to 11 bases. The CDR3 has 13 amino acids. Extracted RNA was reverse transcribed, and the resulting cDNA served as sequencing template. Profiled with immunoSEQ multiplex PCR; TCRdb holds only in-frame clones, not every one. This sample has some 110,000 clones, with approximately 38% found just once. Specimen: CD4+ T cells sorted from blood. The source is a human donor with alopecia areata. This chain joins TRBV10-3 and TRBJ2-4; D gene uncertain. The CDR3 region is CAISLGTSNIQYF. The CDR3 DNA sequence: TGTGCCATCAGTCTGGGCACCTCAAACATTCAGTACTTC.